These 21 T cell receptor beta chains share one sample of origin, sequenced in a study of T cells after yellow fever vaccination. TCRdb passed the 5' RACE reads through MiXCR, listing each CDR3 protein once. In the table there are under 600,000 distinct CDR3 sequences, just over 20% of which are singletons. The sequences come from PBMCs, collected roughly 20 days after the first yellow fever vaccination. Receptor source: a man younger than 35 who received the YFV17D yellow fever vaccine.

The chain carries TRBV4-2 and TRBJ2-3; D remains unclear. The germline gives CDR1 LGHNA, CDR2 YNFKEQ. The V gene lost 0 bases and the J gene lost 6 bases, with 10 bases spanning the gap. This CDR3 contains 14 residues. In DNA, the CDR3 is TGTGCCAGCAGCCAAGATCCAACTACCGATACGCAGTATTTT. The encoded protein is CASSQDPTTDTQYF.

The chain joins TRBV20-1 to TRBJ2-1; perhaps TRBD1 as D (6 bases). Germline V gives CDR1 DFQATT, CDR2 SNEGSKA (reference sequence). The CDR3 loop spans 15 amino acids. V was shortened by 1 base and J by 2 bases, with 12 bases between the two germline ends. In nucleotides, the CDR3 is TGCAGTGCTAGAGGCCCGGACAGAGCCTACAATGAGCAGTTCTTC. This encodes CSARGPDRAYNEQFF.

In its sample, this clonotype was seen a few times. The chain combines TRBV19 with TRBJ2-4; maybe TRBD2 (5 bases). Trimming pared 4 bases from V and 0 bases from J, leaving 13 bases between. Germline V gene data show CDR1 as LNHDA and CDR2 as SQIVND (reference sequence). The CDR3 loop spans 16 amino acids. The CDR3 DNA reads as TGTGCCAGTAGTAAATGGGAAGAGGGAGCCAAAAACATTCAGTACTTC. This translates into CASSKWEEGAKNIQYF.

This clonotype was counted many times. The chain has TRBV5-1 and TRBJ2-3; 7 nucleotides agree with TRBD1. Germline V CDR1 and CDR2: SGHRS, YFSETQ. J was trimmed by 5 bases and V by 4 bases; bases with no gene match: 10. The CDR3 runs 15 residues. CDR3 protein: CASSLDRVPQDTQYF. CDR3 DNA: TGCGCCAGCAGCCTCGACAGGGTCCCCCAAGATACGCAGTATTTT. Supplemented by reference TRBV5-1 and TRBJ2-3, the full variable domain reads KAGVTQTPRYLIKTRGQQVTLSCSPISGHRSVSWYQQTPGQGLQFLFEYFSETQRNKGNFPGRFSGRQFSNSRSEMNVSTLELGDSALYLCASSLDRVPQDTQYFGPGTRLTVL.

CDR3 DNA sequence: TGTGCCAGCAGCTCGAACAAGGGGGAGACCCAGTACTTC. Translation gives CASSSNKGETQYF. The chain has TRBV7-2 and TRBJ2-5, with D possibly matching TRBD1 (5 bases). CDR3 length equals 13 residues. The germline gives CDR1 SGHTA, CDR2 FQGNSA. V was trimmed by 4 bases and J by 5 bases, leaving 11 bases between them.

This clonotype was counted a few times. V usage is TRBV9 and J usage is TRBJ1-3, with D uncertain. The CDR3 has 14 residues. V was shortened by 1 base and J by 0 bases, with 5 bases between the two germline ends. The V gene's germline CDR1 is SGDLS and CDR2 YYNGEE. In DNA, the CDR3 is TGTGCCAGCAGCGTAACATACTCTGGAAACACCATATATTTT. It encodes CASSVTYSGNTIYF.

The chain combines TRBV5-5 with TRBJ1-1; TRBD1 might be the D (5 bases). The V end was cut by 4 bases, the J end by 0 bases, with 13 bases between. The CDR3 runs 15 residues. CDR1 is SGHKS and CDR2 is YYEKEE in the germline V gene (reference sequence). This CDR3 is CASSRRTYMNTEAFF. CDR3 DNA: TGTGCCAGCAGCCGCCGGACATACATGAACACTGAAGCTTTCTTT.

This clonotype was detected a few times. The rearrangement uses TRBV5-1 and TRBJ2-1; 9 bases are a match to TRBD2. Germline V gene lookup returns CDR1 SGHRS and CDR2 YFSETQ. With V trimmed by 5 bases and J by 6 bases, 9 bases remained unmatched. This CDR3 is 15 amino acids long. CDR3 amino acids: CASSRAGGTTNEQFF. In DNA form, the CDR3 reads TGCGCCAGCAGTCGCGCGGGGGGGACCACCAATGAGCAGTTCTTC.

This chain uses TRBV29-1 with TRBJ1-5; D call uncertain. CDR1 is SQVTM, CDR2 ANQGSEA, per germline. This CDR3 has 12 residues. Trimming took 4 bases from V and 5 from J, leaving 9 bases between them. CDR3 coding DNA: TGCAGCGTTGGCGGGGAGGATCAGCCCCAGCATTTT. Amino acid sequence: CSVGGEDQPQHF.

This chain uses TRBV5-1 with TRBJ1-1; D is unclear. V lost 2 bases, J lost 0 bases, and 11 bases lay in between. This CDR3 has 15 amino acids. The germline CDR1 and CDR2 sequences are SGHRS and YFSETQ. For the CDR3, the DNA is TGCGCCAGCAGCTTTAGGGATCAAATGAACACTGAAGCTTTCTTT. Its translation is CASSFRDQMNTEAFF.

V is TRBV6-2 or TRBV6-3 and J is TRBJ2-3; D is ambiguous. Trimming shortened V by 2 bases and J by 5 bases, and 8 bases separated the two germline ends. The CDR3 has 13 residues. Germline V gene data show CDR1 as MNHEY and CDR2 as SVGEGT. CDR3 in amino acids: CASSYIGEDTQYF. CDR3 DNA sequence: TGTGCCAGCAGTTACATTGGCGAAGATACGCAGTATTTT.

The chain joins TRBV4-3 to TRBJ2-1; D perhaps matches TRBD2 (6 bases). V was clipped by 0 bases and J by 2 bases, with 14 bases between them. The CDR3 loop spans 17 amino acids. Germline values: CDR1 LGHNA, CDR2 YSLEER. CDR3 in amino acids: CASSQDLIGGAYNEQFF. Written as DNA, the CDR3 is TGCGCCAGCAGCCAAGATCTGATAGGAGGGGCCTACAATGAGCAGTTCTTC.

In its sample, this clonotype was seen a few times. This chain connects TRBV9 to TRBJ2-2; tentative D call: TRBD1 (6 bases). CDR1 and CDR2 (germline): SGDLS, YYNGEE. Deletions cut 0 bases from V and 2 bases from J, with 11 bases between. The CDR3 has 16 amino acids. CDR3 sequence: CASSVEGHANTGELFF. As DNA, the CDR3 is TGTGCCAGCAGCGTAGAGGGACACGCCAACACCGGGGAGCTGTTTTTT. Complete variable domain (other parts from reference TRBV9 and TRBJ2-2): DSGVTQTPKHLITATGQRVTLRCSPRSGDLSVYWYQQSLDQGLQFLIQYYNGEERAKGNILERFSAQQFPDLHSELNLSSLELGDSALYFCASSVEGHANTGELFFGEGSRLTVL.

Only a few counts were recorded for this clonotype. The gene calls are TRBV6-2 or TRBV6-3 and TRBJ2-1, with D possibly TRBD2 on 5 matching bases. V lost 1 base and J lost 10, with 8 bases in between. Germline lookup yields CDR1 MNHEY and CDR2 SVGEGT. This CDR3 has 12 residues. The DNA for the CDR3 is TGTGCCAGCAGTTACTTCACTAGGGAGCAGTTCTTC. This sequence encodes CASSYFTREQFF.

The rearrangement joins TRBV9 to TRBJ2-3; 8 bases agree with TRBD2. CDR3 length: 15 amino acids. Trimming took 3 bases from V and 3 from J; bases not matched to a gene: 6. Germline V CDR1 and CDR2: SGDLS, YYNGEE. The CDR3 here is CASSGGVAGTDTQYF. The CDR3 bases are TGTGCCAGCAGCGGAGGGGTAGCGGGGACAGATACGCAGTATTTT.

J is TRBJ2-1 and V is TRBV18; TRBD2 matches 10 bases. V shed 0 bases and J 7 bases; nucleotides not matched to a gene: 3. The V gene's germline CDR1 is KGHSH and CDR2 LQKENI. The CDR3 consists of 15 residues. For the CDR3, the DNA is TGTGCCAGCTCACCACCGGGACTAGCGAAAAATGAGCAGTTCTTC. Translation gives CASSPPGLAKNEQFF. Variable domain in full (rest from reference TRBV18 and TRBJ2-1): NAGVMQNPRHLVRRRGQEARLRCSPMKGHSHVYWYRQLPEEGLKFMVYLQKENIIDESGMPKERFSAEFPKEGPSILRIQQVVRGDSAAYFCASSPPGLAKNEQFFGPGTRLTVL.

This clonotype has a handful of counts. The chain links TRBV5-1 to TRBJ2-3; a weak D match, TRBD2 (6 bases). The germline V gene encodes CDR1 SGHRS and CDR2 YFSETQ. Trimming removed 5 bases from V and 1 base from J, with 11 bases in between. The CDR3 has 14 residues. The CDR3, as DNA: TGCGCCAGCAGACGACTAGAAGGCACAGATACGCAGTATTTT. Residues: CASRRLEGTDTQYF.

The CDR3 DNA is TGTGCCAGCAGCTATACAAAGGACCTAAGGGGGAGCTCCTACGAGCAGTACTTC. It codes for CASSYTKDLRGSSYEQYF. The chain carries TRBV7-3 and TRBJ2-7; TRBD1 is a possible D gene (6 bases). V was trimmed by 4 bases and J by 0 bases, leaving 22 bases between them. The V gene's germline CDR1 is SGHTA and CDR2 FQGTGA. This CDR3 spans 18 amino acids.

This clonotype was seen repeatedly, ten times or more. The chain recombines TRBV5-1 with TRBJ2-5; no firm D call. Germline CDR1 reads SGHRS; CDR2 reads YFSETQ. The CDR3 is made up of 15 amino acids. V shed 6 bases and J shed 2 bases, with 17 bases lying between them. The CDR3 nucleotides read TGCGCCAGCACCGAAAATCTTGGGCGGCAAGAGACCCAGTACTTC. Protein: CASTENLGRQETQYF.

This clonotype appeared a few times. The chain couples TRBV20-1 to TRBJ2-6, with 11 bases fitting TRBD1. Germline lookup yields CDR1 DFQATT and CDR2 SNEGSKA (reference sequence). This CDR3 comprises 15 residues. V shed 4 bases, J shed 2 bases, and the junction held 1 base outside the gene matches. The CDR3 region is CSAMDRGPGANVLTF. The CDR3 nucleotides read TGCAGTGCTATGGACAGGGGGCCTGGGGCCAACGTCCTGACTTTC.

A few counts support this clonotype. CDR3: CASSFAPPGGNEQFF. The CDR3 nucleotides read TGCGCCAGCAGCTTTGCGCCGCCAGGGGGCAATGAGCAGTTCTTC. This chain links TRBV5-1 with TRBJ2-1; 7 positions agree with TRBD1. The length of the CDR3 is 15 residues. The V gene end was trimmed by 2 bases and the J gene end by 6 bases; junction bases not matched to a gene: 8. Germline V CDR1 and CDR2: SGHRS, YFSETQ.